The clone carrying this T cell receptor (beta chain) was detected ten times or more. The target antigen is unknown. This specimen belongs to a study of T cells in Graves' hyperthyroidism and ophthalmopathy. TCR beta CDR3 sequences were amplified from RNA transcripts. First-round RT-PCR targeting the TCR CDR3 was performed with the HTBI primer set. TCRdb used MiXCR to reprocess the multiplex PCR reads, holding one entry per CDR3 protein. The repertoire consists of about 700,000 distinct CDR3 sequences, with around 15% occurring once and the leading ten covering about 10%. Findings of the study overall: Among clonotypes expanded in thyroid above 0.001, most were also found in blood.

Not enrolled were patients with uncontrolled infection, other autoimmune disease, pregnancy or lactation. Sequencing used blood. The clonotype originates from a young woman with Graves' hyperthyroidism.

The CDR3 coding sequence is TGTGCCAGCAGCTACCCGGGACTAGCGAGCAGCTCCTACGAGCAGTACTTC. This codes for CASSYPGLASSSYEQYF. The chain recombines TRBV7-2 with TRBJ2-7; 10 bases fit TRBD2. V was clipped by 4 bases and J by 0 bases; unmatched bases: 9. This CDR3 region has 17 residues. The V gene's germline CDR1 is SGHTA and CDR2 FQGNSA.